This T cell receptor (beta chain) was documented in a study of blood T cell repertoires in COVID-19. As for the study in general: Italy, Spain and the United States were the sources of the convalescent and acute COVID-19 samples.

With V trimmed by 2 bases and J by 4 bases, 7 bases remained unmatched. The length of the CDR3 is 15 residues. Germline CDR1 and CDR2: SGHRS and YFSETQ. Authors' analysis steps: Researchers report that nucleated cell counts were estimated from reference gene primer amplification. Some clones are missing from TCRdb's copy, which holds only in-frame ones; the method was immunoSEQ multiplex PCR. V and J calls and clone size follow that table, whereas D and trimming were derived from the DNA. Of approximately 210,000 clones in the sample, 80% are singletons; the top ten hold 3.5% to 4.5%. The receptor comes from a man in his thirties or forties with acute COVID-19. The chain couples TRBV5-1 to TRBJ2-5, with 8 bases matching TRBD2. Sequenced material: PBMCs or T cells enriched from blood (not recorded which). CDR3 in DNA: TGCGCCAGCAGCTTTCCCGGGGGGGGCACAGAGACCCAGTACTTC. This gives the protein CASSFPGGGTETQYF.